This passage covers 17 T cell receptor beta chains from one sample sequenced in a study of Graves' ophthalmopathy and Graves' hyperthyroidism. Researchers took RNA transcripts and amplified TCR beta CDR3 regions from them. RT-PCR was first run with HTBI primers, then multiplex PCR in a second round. TCRdb itself ran the multiplex PCR reads through MiXCR, one entry per CDR3 protein. The sample yields hundreds of thousands of distinct CDR3 sequences, about 40% seen once. The sequenced material came from peripheral blood. The source is an adult man with Graves' ophthalmopathy.

A word on this clonotype: An end of the junction differs from the germline gene, which may be a read error. The J gene is TRBJ1-1, the V gene TRBV7-9; no clear D gene. Germline CDR1 is SEHNR and CDR2 is FQNEAQ (reference sequence). This CDR3 comprises 14 residues. DNA of the CDR3: TGTGCCAGCAGCCAAGAGAGGCTGAACACTGAAGCTTCCTTT. It yields the protein CASSQERLNTEASF.

The chain joins TRBV9 to TRBJ1-4, with 7 bases identical to TRBD1. The CDR3 totals 16 residues. Trimming cost V 4 bases and J 6 bases; bases outside gene matches: 12. Germline CDR1 SGDLS, CDR2 YYNGEE. The CDR3 loop is CASSTSTGSVHEKLFF. In nucleotides, the CDR3 is TGTGCCAGCAGCACCTCGACAGGGTCGGTTCATGAAAAACTGTTTTTT.

The CDR3 DNA follows: TGTGCCAGCAGCTCCCGGGACAGAAGATTCTATGGCTACACCTTC. It encodes CASSSRDRRFYGYTF. The chain links TRBV7-2 to TRBJ1-2; 7 bases match TRBD1. J lost 4 bases, V lost 4 bases, and 9 bases had no gene match. The CDR3 consists of 15 residues. CDR1 is SGHTA, CDR2 FQGNSA, per germline.

This clonotype was seen only a few times. J is TRBJ2-5 and V is TRBV20-1; D is unresolved. V was pared by 6 bases and J by 3 bases, with 11 bases between. CDR3 length equals 12 residues. The germline V gene encodes CDR1 DFQATT and CDR2 SNEGSKA (reference sequence). This CDR3 is CSANNRKETQYF. CDR3 in DNA: TGCAGTGCCAACAACAGAAAAGAGACCCAGTACTTC.

This clonotype was detected many times. The V and J genes are TRBV3-1 and TRBJ1-6; 8 bases are a match to TRBD1. Trimming cost V 1 base and J 9 bases; bases outside gene matches: 2. The V gene's germline CDR1 is LGHDT and CDR2 YNNKEL (reference sequence). The CDR3 runs to 14 residues. CDR3 sequence reads: CASSQVTGGSPLHF. The CDR3, as DNA: TGTGCCAGCAGCCAAGTAACAGGGGGTTCACCCCTCCACTTT.

Comment on this clonotype: Possible read error: a much larger clone is one base away. Here the CDR3 reads CASSIMTGQYEQCF. CDR3 sequence (DNA): TGTGCCAGTAGTATTATGACAGGGCAATACGAGCAGTGCTTC. The chain recombines TRBV19 with TRBJ2-7, with TRBD1 identical over 7 bases. The CDR3 covers 14 residues. Germline CDR1 reads LNHDA; CDR2 reads SQIVND (reference sequence).

The table lists this clonotype with a few counts. Lacking the conserved final phenylalanine or tryptophan, this CDR3 likely reflects a read error. The DNA is omitted, as the CDR3 cannot be located on it reliably, and the CDR3 follows TCRdb's listing. The chain couples TRBV7-9 to TRBJ2-6; the tabulated D call, TRBD1, remains unverified against the DNA. Germline assignment: CDR1 SEHNR and CDR2 FQNEAQ (reference sequence). The CDR3 is made up of 8 amino acids, end residues included. The CDR3 loop reads CASSQTGI.

This clonotype showed up many times. This chain links TRBV5-1 with TRBJ1-1; TRBD1 is a possible D gene (5 bases). This CDR3 spans 13 amino acids. Germline CDR1 is SGHRS and CDR2 is YFSETQ. Between the trimmed V and J ends, which lost 4 bases and 6 bases, there was a span of 13 bases. DNA for the CDR3: TGCGCCAGCAGCGGGGCGAATACAGCTGAAGCTTTCTTT. Translating gives CASSGANTAEAFF. The full variable domain, completed using reference TRBV5-1 and TRBJ1-1, is KAGVTQTPRYLIKTRGQQVTLSCSPISGHRSVSWYQQTPGQGLQFLFEYFSETQRNKGNFPGRFSGRQFSNSRSEMNVSTLELGDSALYLCASSGANTAEAFFGQGTRLTVV.

This clonotype has ten or more counts. This rearrangement joins TRBV2 to TRBJ1-4; TRBD1 matches at 9 bases. This CDR3 spans 14 amino acids. Trimming took 6 bases from V and 7 from J; bases not matched to a gene: 6. Germline lookup yields CDR1 SNHLY and CDR2 FYNNEI. This CDR3 is CASRYGTGFEKLFF. Written as DNA, the CDR3 is TGTGCCAGCAGATACGGGACAGGGTTTGAAAAACTGTTTTTT.

This clonotype was picked up a small number of times. This chain uses TRBV27 with TRBJ2-7; D is ambiguous. The ends were cut back, 6 bases at V and 3 bases at J, with 12 bases in the middle. The CDR3 consists of 13 residues. CDR1 MNHEY and CDR2 SMNVEV come from the germline V gene (reference sequence). The CDR3 sequence: CASSLTRIYEQYF. The CDR3 nucleotides are TGTGCCAGCAGCCTGACAAGGATCTACGAGCAGTACTTC.

This clonotype was found many times. This sequence joins TRBV20-1 and TRBJ1-1; possibly TRBD1 for D (6 bases). Germline-derived CDR1 and CDR2 are DFQATT and SNEGSKA (reference sequence). V lost 3 bases to trimming and J lost 6 bases, with 8 bases between them. CDR3 length equals 11 residues. The CDR3: CSARGASEAFF. The CDR3 nucleotides read TGCAGTGCTAGGGGGGCCTCTGAAGCTTTCTTT.

Notes on this clonotype: The junction shows a germline mismatch at one end, possibly a read error. The chain employs TRBV11-1 and TRBJ2-7; 7 bases fit TRBD1. CDR3 length equals 15 residues. The germline CDR1 and CDR2 sequences are SGHAT and FQDESV (reference sequence). For the CDR3, the DNA is TGTGTCAGCAGCTTTACTACAGGGGACCCCTACGAGCAGTACTTC. Its translation: CVSSFTTGDPYEQYF.

With respect to this clonotype: This could be a read error, since a much larger clone is one nucleotide away. V and J are TRBV7-1 and TRBJ1-1; D is undetermined. Being an ORF, TRBV7-1 has a function that is uncertain. The CDR3 has 13 amino acids. The V gene lost 5 bases and the J gene lost 1 base, with 8 bases spanning the gap. The CDR3 sequence: CASSKTQNTEAFF. CDR3 nucleotides: TGTGCCAGCAGCAAGACACAGAACACTGAAGCTTTCTTT.

The chain joins TRBV10-3 to TRBJ2-5; 9 bases are shared with TRBD2. There are 15 residues in the CDR3. V shed 10 bases, J shed 2 bases, and the junction held 11 bases outside the gene matches. Germline lookup yields CDR1 ENHRY and CDR2 SYGVKD. CDR3 region: CATLGSSGVQETQYF. Written as DNA, the CDR3 is TGTGCCACCCTGGGATCTAGCGGGGTACAAGAGACCCAGTACTTC.

This rearrangement joins TRBV7-6 to TRBJ1-2; tentatively, D is TRBD1 (5 bases). V was clipped by 5 bases and J by 5 bases, with 15 bases between them. Germline V gene sequence: CDR1 SGHVS, CDR2 FNYEAQ. The CDR3 runs 14 residues. The CDR3 region is CASSAGAGNYGYTF. CDR3 DNA: TGTGCCAGCAGCGCGGGAGCAGGGAATTATGGCTACACCTTC.

This clonotype was seen repeatedly, ten times or more. The chain uses TRBV7-8 and TRBJ1-5; D is unresolved. The V end was cut by 3 bases, the J end by 1 base, with 4 bases between. From germline, CDR1 is SGHVS and CDR2 FQNEAQ. This CDR3 has 13 amino acids. The CDR3 DNA follows: TGTGCCAGCAGCTTCTTCAGCAATCAGCCCCAGCATTTT. This codes for CASSFFSNQPQHF. The full variable domain, with the rest looked up from reference TRBV7-8 and TRBJ1-5, is GAGVSQSPRYKVAKRGQDVALRCDPISGHVSLFWYQQALGQGPEFLTYFQNEAQLDKSGLPSDRFFAERPEGSVSTLKIQRTQQEDSAVYLCASSFFSNQPQHFGDGTRLSIL.

In its sample, this clonotype was seen many times. The chain uses TRBV12-3 or TRBV12-4 and TRBJ1-6; 9 nucleotides agree with TRBD1. The CDR3 sequence is 14 residues long. The trim removed 5 bases at V and 10 bases at J, leaving 6 bases unmatched. CDR3 nucleotide sequence: TGTGCCAGCAGTCGACAGGGGGAAGAATCACCCCTCCACTTT. It yields the protein CASSRQGEESPLHF.